This T cell receptor beta chain came from a study of T-cell reconstitution after alpha-beta-depleted transplantation in children. Overall study results and limits: After transplant, high TCRbeta diversity at day 60 in some patients arose from surviving recipient T cells and thymic progenitors. A year had passed since transplant, and T-cell counts and diversity by then came mostly from newly produced T cells.

The germline V gene encodes CDR1 SEHNR and CDR2 FQNEAQ (reference sequence). The CDR3 has 16 amino acids. Trimming shortened V by 1 base and J by 0 bases, and 11 bases separated the two germline ends. This clonotype was picked up many times. Its antigen is unknown. Unique molecular identifiers were built into the TCRbeta library. TCRdb reprocessed the PCR reads with MiXCR, giving one entry per CDR3 protein. This table holds around 300,000 distinct CDR3 sequences, roughly 8.2% found once. V gene TRBV7-9 combines with J gene TRBJ2-3, with a tentative D call TRBD1 (5 bases). This specimen was peripheral blood, taken 360 days after TCRalphabeta/CD19-depleted stem cell transplant. The sequence derives from a female patient aged 2-9 years who had a stem cell transplant for Fanconi anemia, so the T cells may come from the graft donor. The CDR3 loop is CASSLEGAASTDTQYF. CDR3 in DNA: TGTGCCAGCAGCTTAGAAGGGGCCGCGAGCACAGATACGCAGTATTTT.